The clone carrying this TCR beta chain was seen a few times. TCRdb's table, derived via immunoSEQ multiplex PCR, lists solely in-frame clones and lacks some. The profile shows approximately 120,000 clones, 90% of them singletons. The ends were cut back, 5 bases at V and 5 bases at J, with 22 bases in the middle. Germline values: CDR1 MDHEN, CDR2 SYDVKM. This CDR3 comprises 16 residues. This record belongs to a study of T cell responses to AZD1222 COVID-19 vaccine. The input for sequencing was peripheral blood, taken on day 0 of AZD1222 vaccination. The chain employs TRBV28 and TRBJ2-7; no reliable D call. The source is an adult in good health. CDR3 nucleotide sequence: TGTGCCAGCAGTGGACCAGGAGCCCCTGGAGTCCACGAGCAGTACTTC. It translates to CASSGPGAPGVHEQYF.